This T cell receptor beta chain was documented in a study of OX40 agonist ivuxolimab in advanced cancers. Study details: Hepatocellular carcinoma, melanoma, renal cell or head and neck cancer was diagnosed in the dose-escalation patients. Partial responses were achieved by three patients: one hepatocellular carcinoma, two cutaneous melanoma. Study-wide results and limits: Patients who responded partially at 0.1-3.0 mg/kg showed clonal expansion ranking among the lowest.

Details on this clone: Its antigen is undetermined.

Sequenced by immunoSEQ multiplex PCR; TCRdb stores in-frame clones only, minus some. The repertoire includes approximately 52,000 clones, approximately 85% of them detected once, and about 1.9% sits in the top ten. The sample in question was CD4+ or CD8+ T cells sorted from blood, obtained in a trial of the OX40 agonist ivuxolimab. The receptor comes from an adult with an advanced solid tumor such as melanoma, head and neck, liver or kidney cancer.

This CDR3 reads CASSMGGSGLQETQYF. The CDR3 DNA is TGTGCCAGCAGCATGGGAGGTTCCGGACTACAAGAGACCCAGTACTTC. The rearrangement joins TRBV7-2 to TRBJ2-5, with D possibly matching TRBD2 (6 bases). V was cut by 5 bases and J by 2 bases, with 18 bases left in between. The CDR3 has 16 residues. Germline assignment: CDR1 SGHTA and CDR2 FQGNSA.